What follows describes a single TCR beta chain. The antigen is undetermined. The CDR3 spans 13 residues. In germline, CDR1 is DFQATT, CDR2 SNEGSKA (reference sequence). V dropped 3 bases and J dropped 3; count of bases not matched to a gene: 4. Time point described: pre-sensitization, week 0. Treatment specified: therapeutic diphenylcyclopropenone sensitization with weekly scalp DPC. Unseparated into fractions, whole blood served as the source from which total RNA was extracted. The data were obtained in a study of human T cells and chemical hapten exposure. The overall study: The cohort included alopecia areata under or over 50% scalp, totalis and universalis.

From the RACE reads, TCRdb called clonotypes with MiXCR, one entry per CDR3 protein. The data hold 95,000 to 150,000 distinct CDR3 sequences, with approximately 15% observed a single time. Study results and limitations: Significantly greater numbers of large CDR3 similarity clusters came from expanded TCRs than from controls.

The origin of this receptor is a woman aged 18 to 35 with alopecia areata. Some clones in this sample may be carry-over from other donors' samples. V gene TRBV20-1 combines with J gene TRBJ1-1; 7 nucleotides align to TRBD1. The sequencing here drew on whole blood, taken in connection with sensitization to the hapten diphenylcyclopropenone (DPC). The CDR3: CSASRGLYTEAFF. In nucleotides, the CDR3 is TGCAGTGCTAGTAGGGGGCTTTACACTGAAGCTTTCTTT.